This TCR beta chain was obtained from a study of shared clonotypes between healthy human individuals. The study, taken as a whole, reports: About 5% of naive CD4 clonotypes were shared across four donors.

Assay: immunoSEQ multiplex PCR; the TCRdb copy retains only in-frame clones and omits some. Here the sample spans around 2.1 million clones, approximately 95% being singletons. Germline V CDR1 and CDR2: LGHNA, YNFKEQ. J was trimmed by 3 bases and V by 6 bases; bases with no gene match: 3. The CDR3 extends over 15 amino acids. For this clone: The antigen remains unidentified.

V gene TRBV4-2 combines with J gene TRBJ2-2; 11 nucleotides line up with TRBD1. Material for sequencing was naive CD4+ T cells sorted from blood. Subset here: CD45RA+ positively selected. This TCR was recovered from a man younger than 30 in good health. Here the CDR3 DNA reads TGTGCCAGCAGGAAGGGACAGGGGGACACCGGGGAGCTGTTTTTT. Translated: CASRKGQGDTGELFF.